This T cell receptor (beta chain) derives from a study of CD4+ T cells in melanoma. Whole-study results and caveats: A reported correlation linked neoantigen-specific CD4+ T cells to CD8+, macrophage and B cell function. Reportedly, melanoma neoantigen-specific CD4+ T cells showed varied differentiation states.

Generated by immunoSEQ multiplex PCR, the TCRdb table keeps only in-frame clones and is missing some. The profile shows about 8,800 clones, less than 85% of them singletons. Of note for this clone: The antigen is unknown.

The CDR3 consists of 16 residues. The receptor's source is a human donor with melanoma. Material for sequencing was cells from a culture (not recorded whether cultured in vitro). This sequence joins TRBV21-1 and TRBJ1-1; the D call in the table, TRBD1, was not verified against the DNA. TRBV21-1 is recorded as a pseudogene. The CDR3 is CASSVQGGQGGTEAFF. The CDR3 region has the DNA TGTGCCAGCAGCGTGCAAGGCGGACAGGGGGGGACTGAAGCTTTCTTT.